The sample holds many counts of the clone carrying this TCR beta chain. Its antigen remains unidentified. With iRepertoire HTBI primers and Arm-PCR of CDR3 regions, TCR beta libraries were built. TCRdb re-analysed the multiplex PCR reads in MiXCR, keeping a single row per CDR3 protein. The data show about 620,000 distinct CDR3 sequences, with less than 20% seen just once and around 19% held by the top ten. These data belong to a study of regulatory T cells in long-lasting Graves disease. Time point in this sample: newly diagnosed GD, antithyroid drugs for less than 3 months. RNA isolated from PBMCs was used to make the TCR library. Germline values: CDR1 SGDLS, CDR2 YYNGEE. The length of the CDR3 is 15 residues. V shed 1 base, J shed 6 bases, and the junction held 8 bases outside the gene matches. Study-level findings and limits: Small numbers of samples may have cut accuracy.

These same records also appear under a second study, on T cells in Graves' hyperthyroidism and ophthalmopathy. That source notes: The primer set for the first-round RT-PCR of the TCR CDR3 was HTBI.

Sequences were derived from peripheral blood mononuclear cells (PBMCs), sampled at new diagnosis, from a patient treated with antithyroid drugs. This clonotype originated in a woman between 25 and 40 years old with Graves disease. The chain couples TRBV9 to TRBJ2-7; TRBD1 agrees at 9 bases. CDR3 sequence: CASSVTPGTGSEQYF. For the CDR3, the DNA is TGTGCCAGCAGCGTAACCCCCGGGACAGGGTCCGAGCAGTACTTC.